Listed below are T cell receptor beta chains from one sample, sequenced in a study of T cells in Graves' hyperthyroidism and ophthalmopathy. TCRdb reprocessed the multiplex PCR reads via MiXCR and lists one record per CDR3 protein. The data contain roughly 250,000 distinct CDR3 sequences, 16% of them singletons. The specimen was blood. These receptors were collected from a woman aged 18 to 35 with Graves' ophthalmopathy. Each CDR3 is given with its conserved first and last residue. A D gene is named only where the DNA matches it firmly. Clone size is shown for a subset of rows, as once, few, many or a class of expanded clone.

>TRBJ1-6|16|many|TRBD1|TRBV5-1
TGCGCCAGCAGCCCTATCTCCGGGGCAGGGGGGTCACCCCTCCACTTT
CASSPISGAGGSPLHF
>TRBJ1-1|13|many|.|TRBV29-1
TGCAGCGTTCTTGGGGGGACCTACACTGAAGCTTTCTTT
CSVLGGTYTEAFF
>TRBJ1-1|17|.|.|TRBV18
TGTGCCAGCTCCCCCATGAGGGGGGATCCCCGCGACACTGAAGCTTTCTTT
CASSPMRGDPRDTEAFF
>TRBJ2-5|14|once|TRBD2|TRBV12-3/TRBV12-4
TGTGCCAGCAGTTTCCGAAGACTAGCAGAGACCCAGTACTTC
CASSFRRLAETQYF
>TRBJ1-1|12|many|.|TRBV3-1
TGTGCCAGCAGCCAAATAGGGGGGGAAGCTTTCTTT
CASSQIGGEAFF
>TRBJ2-2|12|many|.|TRBV6-1
TGTGCCGCGGGACAGCTCACCGGGGAGCTGTTTTTT
CAAGQLTGELFF
>TRBJ2-3|15|many|TRBD2|TRBV18
TGTGCCAGCTCACCTCCCGGCGGGGGGACAGATACGCAGTATTTT
CASSPPGGGTDTQYF
>TRBJ2-7|14|many|.|TRBV5-1
TGCGCCAGCAGCCTCCTTGGGGTAGGGTACGAGCAGTACTTC
CASSLLGVGYEQYF
>TRBJ1-1|15|many|TRBD1|TRBV19
TGTGCCAGTAAGGCGGGACAGTCGGGGAACACTGAAGCTTTCTTT
CASKAGQSGNTEAFF
>TRBJ1-1|14|many|.|TRBV6-1
TGTGCCAGCAGTCAACTCCTCCAGGGAACTGAAGCTTTCTTT
CASSQLLQGTEAFF
>TRBJ1-1|13|many|.|TRBV5-6
TGTGCCAGCAGCATAGACAGATACACTGAAGCTTTCTTT
CASSIDRYTEAFF
>TRBJ2-1|15|.|TRBD2|TRBV6-1
TGTGCCAGCAGTCCCGGTGCGGGGGGGTACAATGAGCAGTTCTTC
CASSPGAGGYNEQFF
>TRBJ1-1|13|many|.|TRBV27
TGTGCCAGCAGTTTATATACGAACACTGAAGCTTTCTTT
CASSLYTNTEAFF
>TRBJ2-7|15|many|TRBD1|TRBV5-1
TGCGCCAGCAGCTTGCAGTCGACAGGGGTTGGCGAGCAGTACTTC
CASSLQSTGVGEQYF
>TRBJ1-1|16|.|.|TRBV4-1
TGCGCCAGCAGCCAACCGGACCGGGGCGGGGGCACTGAAGCTTTCTTT
CASSQPDRGGGTEAFF
>TRBJ2-1|16|.|TRBD2|TRBV29-1
TGCAGCGTCTGTTTGATCGGGACTAGCGAGAACAATGAGCAGTTCTTC
CSVCLIGTSENNEQFF
>TRBJ2-5|16|many|TRBD2|TRBV18
TGTGCCAGCTCGCAAGCCCAGCGGGACTCCAAAGAGACCCAGTACTTC
CASSQAQRDSKETQYF
>TRBJ2-7|14|many|.|TRBV4-1
TGCGCCAGCAGCCAAGAGTCGCACTCCTACGAGCAGTACTTC
CASSQESHSYEQYF
>TRBJ1-1|13|many|.|TRBV20-1
TGCAGTGCTAGCCCGACTTTGAACACTGAAGCTTTCTTT
CSASPTLNTEAFF
>TRBJ2-1|14|once|TRBD2|TRBV5-4
TGTGCCAGCAGCTCGACGGGAGGGCCTAATGAGCAGTTCTTC
CASSSTGGPNEQFF
>TRBJ2-1|15|once|TRBD2|TRBV11-3
TGTGCCAGCAGCCCGAGGAGCGGGAGCTACAATGAGCAGTTCTTC
CASSPRSGSYNEQFF
>TRBJ2-3|17|few|TRBD2|TRBV9
TGTGCCAGCAGCGGTATGCGGACTAGCGGGGGGTTAAATACGCAGTATTTT
CASSGMRTSGGLNTQYF
>TRBJ2-7|18|many|TRBD2|TRBV7-2
TGTGCCAGCGCGATTTTAGCGGGGGGGCTAGGTGAGACGGCCGAGCAGTACTTC
CASAILAGGLGETAEQYF
>TRBJ2-7|13|many|.|TRBV28
TGTGCCAGCAGGACGGGACCCACCTACGAGCAGTACTTC
CASRTGPTYEQYF
>TRBJ2-5|15|many|.|TRBV11-3
TGTGCCAGCAGCCCCCGGACGGCGGAACGGGAGACCCAGTACTTC
CASSPRTAERETQYF
>TRBJ2-7|14|once|.|TRBV28
TGTGCCAGCAGTTCCAGGACACTTACCTACGAGCAGTACTTC
CASSSRTLTYEQYF
>TRBJ2-7|17|.|TRBD2|TRBV28
TGTGCCAGCAACCCAACGGTGAGGACTAGCGGGGTCTACGAGCAGTACTTC
CASNPTVRTSGVYEQYF
>TRBJ2-7|15|many|.|TRBV7-8
TGTGCCAGCAGCTTACTTCCTAGCCGCTCCTACGAGCAGTACTTC
CASSLLPSRSYEQYF
>TRBJ2-7|14|many|.|TRBV20-1
TGCAGTGCTTTTGCCGGTGGCCATCCGAGCGAGCAGTACTTC
CSAFAGGHPSEQYF
>TRBJ2-1|15|many|.|TRBV5-1
TGCGCCAGCAGTTACCTAAACCCTAGCGACAATGAGCAGTTCTTC
CASSYLNPSDNEQFF
>TRBJ2-1|16|.|TRBD2|TRBV11-3
TGTGCCAGCAGCAGCACAAGCGGGGTAAAGTACAATGAGCAGTTCTTC
CASSSTSGVKYNEQFF
>TRBJ1-2|14|many|.|TRBV5-6
TGTGCCAGCAGCTTGGGCAGGGGTTTATATGGCTACACCTTC
CASSLGRGLYGYTF
>TRBJ2-3|14|few|TRBD2|TRBV4-1
TGCGCCAGCGCTAGCGGGAGAGGCACAGATACGCAGTATTTT
CASASGRGTDTQYF
>TRBJ2-4|16|many|TRBD1|TRBV19
TGTGCCAGTAGTATTGGACAGGGGAGGGCCAAAAACATTCAGTACTTC
CASSIGQGRAKNIQYF
>TRBJ1-1|17|many|.|TRBV28
TGTGCCAGCTACTTAACGGGAAGAGGGAGTTGGAACACTGAAGCTTTCTTT
CASYLTGRGSWNTEAFF
>TRBJ2-2|15|many|.|TRBV28
TGTGCCAGCAGTGCAATCGGGGGATCCACCGGGGAGCTGTTTTTT
CASSAIGGSTGELFF
>TRBJ2-1|17|many|TRBD2|TRBV11-2
TGTGCCAGCAGCTTTACGGGCGGGAGGGCCCTATCCAATGAGCAGTTCTTC
CASSFTGGRALSNEQFF
>TRBJ2-3|15|many|.|TRBV20-1
TGCAGTGCGAGCGAGGCGACAGCCAGCACAGATACGCAGTATTTT
CSASEATASTDTQYF